A selection of T cell receptor beta chains follows, all from one sample in a study of early T cells in non-severe SARS-CoV-2 infection. TCRdb recomputed calls from the 5' RACE reads with MiXCR, one row per CDR3 protein. The sample has tens of thousands of distinct CDR3 sequences; 15% to 19% are singletons. Sequenced input: whole blood. The source is an adult who was a healthcare worker with PCR-confirmed SARS-CoV-2 infection or an uninfected control (not recorded which). The CDR3 runs from the conserved cysteine through the conserved F or W. D genes are given only for firm matches. Only part of the rows carry a size: once, few, many, or a class if the clone is expanded.

v_call,clone_size,d_call,j_call,cdr3_aa,cdr3_nt
TRBV5-6,few,-,TRBJ1-5,CASSFGGGVDQPQHF,TGTGCCAGCAGCTTCGGCGGGGGCGTAGATCAGCCCCAGCATTTT
TRBV6-2/TRBV6-3,few,-,TRBJ2-3,CASSGHGGARADTQYF,TGTGCCAGCAGCGGACATGGCGGGGCCCGAGCGGATACGCAGTATTTT
TRBV7-9,few,-,TRBJ2-3,CASSLAASGTDTQYF,TGTGCCAGCAGCTTAGCAGCGAGCGGCACAGATACGCAGTATTTT
TRBV29-1,-,-,TRBJ1-1,CSVGDSRFTEAFF,TGCAGCGTTGGAGACAGTCGGTTCACTGAAGCTTTCTTT
TRBV5-1,-,-,TRBJ2-5,CASSLSGASETQYF,TGCGCCAGCAGCTTGTCGGGGGCATCCGAGACCCAGTACTTC
TRBV25-1,-,TRBD1,TRBJ2-3,CASGGQGDADTQYF,TGTGCCAGCGGGGGACAGGGCGACGCAGATACGCAGTATTTT
TRBV10-3,few,TRBD1,TRBJ1-1,CAISGIGQVNTEAFF,TGTGCCATCAGTGGTATAGGACAGGTCAACACTGAAGCTTTCTTT
TRBV20-1,-,-,TRBJ2-1,CSASSIPRSSYNEQFF,TGCAGTGCTAGCTCCATTCCCCGGAGCTCCTACAATGAGCAGTTCTTC
TRBV12-3/TRBV12-4,-,-,TRBJ2-3,CASSLQRNGADTQYF,TGTGCCAGCAGTTTACAGCGGAACGGGGCAGATACGCAGTATTTT
TRBV4-3,-,TRBD2,TRBJ2-1,CASSQDRNLAGVEQFF,TGCGCCAGCAGCCAAGATAGGAACCTAGCGGGAGTGGAGCAGTTCTTC
TRBV7-2,few,-,TRBJ2-7,CASSLEPPLGIIYEQYF,TGTGCCAGCAGCTTAGAACCGCCTCTTGGCATAATCTACGAGCAGTACTTC
TRBV4-1,-,-,TRBJ2-1,CASSQDGPGQSYNEQFF,TGCGCCAGCAGCCAAGACGGCCCGGGACAAAGCTACAATGAGCAGTTCTTC
TRBV20-1,few,-,TRBJ1-1,CSAREGSGGRTEAFF,TGCAGTGCTAGAGAAGGATCCGGGGGCCGGACTGAAGCTTTCTTT
TRBV2,-,-,TRBJ1-2,CASREAGYTF,TGTGCCAGCAGGGAGGCTGGCTACACCTTC
TRBV3-1,many,TRBD2,TRBJ2-5,CASSHGLAGGFYQETQYF,TGTGCCAGCAGCCATGGACTAGCGGGGGGATTCTACCAAGAGACCCAGTACTTC
TRBV6-6,-,TRBD1,TRBJ1-4,CASTSTGKSEKLFF,TGTGCCAGCACCTCGACAGGGAAAAGCGAAAAACTGTTTTTT
TRBV7-6,few,-,TRBJ2-3,CASSLAPQRTDTQYF,TGTGCCAGCAGCTTAGCGCCCCAGCGCACAGATACGCAGTATTTT